The 32 T cell receptor beta chains below were found in one sample sequenced in a study of PD-L1 blockade in urothelial cancer. Assay used: immunoSEQ multiplex PCR; TCRdb lists only in-frame clones, some missing. The sample comprises some 42,000 clones, roughly 77% of which are singletons, and about 2.9% rests with the top ten. Sequenced here: PBMCs, sampled around atezolizumab (anti-PD-L1) treatment. The receptors derive from a man between 65 and 79 years old with urothelial cancer.

The chain links TRBV7-8 to TRBJ2-7; 9 positions match TRBD1. Losses at the gene ends were 1 base for V and 5 bases for J; bases not matched to a gene: 3. The CDR3 consists of 14 residues. CDR1 is SGHVS and CDR2 is FQNEAQ in the germline V gene. The CDR3 spells CASSLDRTGDEQYF. CDR3 nucleotides: TGTGCCAGCAGCTTAGATAGGACAGGGGACGAGCAGTACTTC.

The CDR3 loop is CASSPRTSGRGLENEQFF. The CDR3 nucleotides are TGTGCCAGCAGCCCCCGGACTAGCGGGAGGGGGTTGGAGAATGAGCAGTTCTTC. The V and J genes are TRBV7-2 and TRBJ2-1, with TRBD2 matching 15 bases. Trimming cost V 5 bases and J 7 bases; bases outside gene matches: 12. The CDR3 has 18 amino acids. Germline assignment: CDR1 SGHTA and CDR2 FQGNSA.

The rearrangement links TRBV29-1 to TRBJ1-1; D is undetermined. Between the trimmed V and J ends, which lost 4 bases and 5 bases, there was a span of 5 bases. From germline, CDR1 is SQVTM and CDR2 ANQGSEA. The CDR3 spans 10 residues. The CDR3 nucleotides are TGCAGCGTTGCGGGGACTGAAGCTTTCTTT. Encoded protein: CSVAGTEAFF.

The rearrangement links TRBV5-4 to TRBJ2-7; 9 bases map to TRBD1. Germline-derived CDR1 and CDR2 are SGHNT and YYREEE (reference sequence). Germline trimming cut 4 bases from V and 2 bases from J; bases unmatched to any gene: 10. CDR3 length: 16 residues. The CDR3 sequence: CASSKAPGQGTYEQYF. For the CDR3, the DNA is TGTGCCAGCAGCAAGGCCCCGGGACAGGGAACCTACGAGCAGTACTTC. The variable domain in full, with the rest retrieved from reference TRBV5-4 and TRBJ2-7, is ETGVTQSPTHLIKTRGQQVTLRCSSQSGHNTVSWYQQALGQGPQFIFQYYREEENGRGNFPPRFSGLQFPNYSSELNVNALELDDSALYLCASSKAPGQGTYEQYFGPGTRLTVT.

The rearrangement uses TRBV7-9 and TRBJ2-5, with D unresolved. V gave up 0 bases and J gave up 4 bases, with 12 bases separating them. This CDR3 spans 15 amino acids. Germline V gene sequence: CDR1 SEHNR, CDR2 FQNEAQ (reference sequence). CDR3 residues: CASSLAEIASETQYF. CDR3 DNA: TGTGCCAGCAGCTTAGCGGAAATAGCCTCAGAGACCCAGTACTTC.

The chain employs TRBV5-5 and TRBJ1-5; TRBD1 might be the D (6 bases). CDR1 is SGHKS, CDR2 YYEKEE, per germline (reference sequence). The ends were cut back, 0 bases at V and 4 bases at J, with 8 bases in the middle. CDR3 length: 14 residues. This chain's CDR3 is CASSLDRVNQPQHF. DNA of the CDR3: TGTGCCAGCAGCTTGGACAGGGTTAATCAGCCCCAGCATTTT.

The chain has TRBV11-3 and TRBJ2-5, with a possible D match to TRBD2 (6 bases). The germline CDR1 and CDR2 sequences are SGHNT and YENEEA. The length of the CDR3 is 13 residues. The V gene lost 3 bases and the J gene lost 2 bases, with 7 bases spanning the gap. CDR3 bases: TGTGCCAGCAGCTTCGGGGGACAAGAGACCCAGTACTTC. Its protein is CASSFGGQETQYF.

This chain connects TRBV6-5 to TRBJ2-7, with TRBD2 identical over 10 bases. J gave up 2 bases and V 6 bases, and 4 bases lay outside the gene matches. This CDR3 contains 14 residues. Germline CDR1 reads MNHEY; CDR2 reads SVGAGI. The CDR3 region is CASRRTSGTYEQYF. The CDR3 nucleotides are TGTGCCAGCAGGAGGACTAGCGGTACCTACGAGCAGTACTTC.

The chain links TRBV19 to TRBJ2-2, with D possibly TRBD1 on 5 matching bases. CDR3 size: 14 residues. The germline V gene encodes CDR1 LNHDA and CDR2 SQIVND (reference sequence). Trimming removed 2 bases from V and 6 bases from J, with 10 bases in between. This chain's CDR3 is CASSIHRPAGELFF. The CDR3 DNA sequence: TGTGCCAGTAGTATACACAGGCCTGCCGGGGAGCTGTTTTTT.

The chain recombines TRBV5-1 with TRBJ2-5; 8 bases fit TRBD2. From germline, CDR1 is SGHRS and CDR2 YFSETQ. J lost 2 bases, V lost 4 bases, and 4 bases had no gene match. The CDR3 loop spans 14 amino acids. CDR3 nucleotides: TGCGCCAGCAGCCCGAGCGGGAGACAAGAGACCCAGTACTTC. This sequence encodes CASSPSGRQETQYF.

The chain uses TRBV9 and TRBJ2-7; 8 bases align to TRBD1. After removal of 4 bases from V and 3 bases from J, the junction contained 6 bases not matched to a gene. This CDR3 is built from 14 residues. The V gene's germline CDR1 is SGDLS and CDR2 YYNGEE. This CDR3 reads CASSPGQGYYEQYF. CDR3 bases: TGTGCCAGCAGCCCCGGACAGGGTTACTACGAGCAGTACTTC.

The V gene is TRBV7-9, the J gene TRBJ2-3; weak D call: TRBD2 (5 bases). Trimming removed 5 bases at V and 1 base at J, with 13 bases between. Germline assignment: CDR1 SEHNR and CDR2 FQNEAQ (reference sequence). The CDR3 sequence is 15 residues long. The CDR3 loop reads CASSPSRIGTDTQYF. The CDR3 DNA follows: TGTGCCAGCAGCCCTAGCAGGATAGGCACAGATACGCAGTATTTT.

The rearrangement joins TRBV9 to TRBJ1-5; 9 bases line up with TRBD1. The junction had 7 bases not matched to a gene; V was cut back by 4 bases and J by 8 bases. Germline V gene sequence: CDR1 SGDLS, CDR2 YYNGEE. The CDR3 runs 14 residues. CDR3 nucleotides: TGTGCCAGCAGCTCCGAGGACAGGGGTGAGCCCCAGCATTTT. It translates to CASSSEDRGEPQHF.

V gene TRBV27 combines with J gene TRBJ2-3; 11 nucleotides agree with TRBD2. Germline CDR1 and CDR2: MNHEY and SMNVEV (reference sequence). This CDR3 is built from 19 residues. After removal of 4 bases from V and 0 bases from J, the junction contained 12 bases not matched to a gene. CDR3 loop: CASSSLRFGTSGSTDTQYF. CDR3 DNA: TGTGCCAGCAGTTCCCTACGTTTCGGGACTAGCGGTAGCACAGATACGCAGTATTTT.

The chain combines TRBV15 with TRBJ2-5, with TRBD2 identical over 8 bases. Germline V gives CDR1 LNHNV, CDR2 YYDKDF (reference sequence). V gave up 1 base and J gave up 1 base; unmatched junction bases: 8. The CDR3 runs 17 residues. This chain's CDR3 is CATSRGLAGSLQETQYF. The CDR3 nucleotides are TGTGCCACCAGCAGAGGGCTAGCGGGCTCCCTCCAAGAGACCCAGTACTTC.

The chain recombines TRBV4-2 with TRBJ1-1; 10 nucleotides match TRBD1. V shed 3 bases and J 10 bases; nucleotides not matched to a gene: 5. Germline CDR1 reads LGHNA; CDR2 reads YNFKEQ. The CDR3 runs 13 residues. CDR3 DNA sequence: TGTGCCAGCAGCCAGGACCGGGACAGGGGAGCTTTCTTT. Translated: CASSQDRDRGAFF.

In its sample, this clone was seen a few times. The J gene is TRBJ2-7, the V gene TRBV18, with a possible D match to TRBD1 (6 bases). This CDR3 is built from 15 residues. Trimming pared 3 bases from V and 4 bases from J, leaving 16 bases between. Germline V gene data show CDR1 as KGHSH and CDR2 as LQKENI. CDR3 coding DNA: TGTGCCAGCTCACCCGGCGAAGGGGGTACTTACGAGCAGTACTTC. Translating gives CASSPGEGGTYEQYF.

The genes are TRBV6-5 and TRBJ1-3; weak D call: TRBD1 (5 bases). This CDR3 comprises 14 residues. The germline CDR1 and CDR2 sequences are MNHEY and SVGAGI. The V and J ends lost 8 bases and 5 bases respectively, with 16 bases between them. CDR3 coding DNA: TGTGCCAGCCGGGGGACGGGAGGTAGAAACACCATATATTTT. Translated: CASRGTGGRNTIYF.

The chain couples TRBV2 to TRBJ2-7; weak D call: TRBD2 (6 bases). The ends were cut back, 5 bases at V and 6 bases at J, with 17 bases in the middle. Germline V gives CDR1 SNHLY, CDR2 FYNNEI. The CDR3 runs to 14 residues. The chain's CDR3 is CASSLEGGASEQYF. DNA for the CDR3: TGTGCCAGCAGTTTAGAAGGCGGGGCTAGCGAGCAGTACTTC.

The V gene is TRBV9, the J gene TRBJ1-1; D unclear. CDR1 is SGDLS and CDR2 is YYNGEE in the germline V gene. This CDR3 is 14 amino acids long. Trimming removed 2 bases from V and 6 bases from J, with 14 bases in between. The CDR3 DNA sequence: TGTGCCAGCAGCGTCACCGGGGTGGGTGCTGAAGCTTTCTTT. Protein: CASSVTGVGAEAFF. Full variable domain (rest looked up from reference TRBV9 and TRBJ1-1): DSGVTQTPKHLITATGQRVTLRCSPRSGDLSVYWYQQSLDQGLQFLIQYYNGEERAKGNILERFSAQQFPDLHSELNLSSLELGDSALYFCASSVTGVGAEAFFGQGTRLTVV.

The rearrangement joins TRBV28 to TRBJ2-7, with TRBD1 identical over 12 bases. Trimming removed 5 bases from V and 3 bases from J; junction bases left unmatched: 5. The CDR3 contains 15 residues. CDR1 and CDR2 from the germline V gene are MDHEN and SYDVKM. The CDR3 bases are TGTGCCAGCAGTATGGGACAGGGGGCCTTCTACGAGCAGTACTTC. Its protein product is CASSMGQGAFYEQYF.

V and J are TRBV5-1 and TRBJ1-1; 9 nucleotides line up with TRBD1. J lost 5 bases, V lost 0 bases, and 5 bases had no gene match. From germline, CDR1 is SGHRS and CDR2 YFSETQ. The CDR3 runs 15 residues. The CDR3: CASSLAAGQGTEAFF. As DNA, the CDR3 is TGCGCCAGCAGCTTGGCCGCAGGACAGGGGACTGAAGCTTTCTTT.

This sequence joins TRBV13 and TRBJ2-2; D is possibly TRBD1 (5 bases). Trimming took 0 bases from V and 1 from J, leaving 6 bases between them. Germline CDR1 and CDR2: PRHDT and FYEKMQ (reference sequence). CDR3 length: 15 residues. DNA of the CDR3: TGTGCCAGCAGCTTAGGAGACAGGAACACCGGGGAGCTGTTTTTT. It encodes CASSLGDRNTGELFF.

V usage is TRBV2 and J usage is TRBJ2-1; the D is unclear. Deletions cut 10 bases from V and 0 bases from J, with 16 bases between. CDR3 length: 15 amino acids. Germline V lookup: CDR1 SNHLY, CDR2 FYNNEI. CDR3 in amino acids: CATRFSRSSYNEQFF. Written as DNA, the CDR3 is TGTGCCACCCGTTTTTCCCGGAGCTCCTACAATGAGCAGTTCTTC.

This clone was seen a single time. V gene TRBV7-2 combines with J gene TRBJ2-1; 11 bases map to TRBD2. This CDR3 is 18 amino acids long. V shed 5 bases, J shed 6 bases, and the junction held 15 bases outside the gene matches. Germline CDR1 and CDR2: SGHTA and FQGNSA. The CDR3 sequence is CASSRWTSGSRISNEQFF. CDR3 nucleotide sequence: TGTGCCAGCAGCCGCTGGACTAGCGGGTCCCGCATAAGCAATGAGCAGTTCTTC.

This sequence joins TRBV7-9 and TRBJ2-7, with 9 bases matching TRBD1. The CDR3 is 15 amino acids. V shed 6 bases, J shed 2 bases, and the junction held 8 bases outside the gene matches. Germline V gene data show CDR1 as SEHNR and CDR2 as FQNEAQ (reference sequence). The CDR3 reads CASSSGTGIPYEQYF. CDR3 in DNA: TGTGCCAGCAGTTCCGGGACAGGGATTCCCTACGAGCAGTACTTC.

The chain uses TRBV4-3 and TRBJ2-1, with D tentatively TRBD2 (5 bases). V dropped 0 bases and J dropped 4 bases, with 10 bases sitting between them. The germline V gene has CDR1 LGHNA and CDR2 YSLEER. CDR3 length: 15 amino acids. In DNA, the CDR3 is TGCGCCAGCAGCCAAGACGTCGGGAAATACAATGAGCAGTTCTTC. Translation: CASSQDVGKYNEQFF.

This chain connects TRBV5-4 to TRBJ1-1; a weak D match, TRBD1 (5 bases). The CDR3 is 14 residues long. Germline V gene lookup returns CDR1 SGHNT and CDR2 YYREEE (reference sequence). Trimming cost V 6 bases and J 1 base, with 13 bases left between them. This chain's CDR3 is CASIGGGGNTEAFF. Written as DNA, the CDR3 is TGTGCCAGCATCGGGGGGGGAGGGAACACTGAAGCTTTCTTT.

This clone was counted only a few times. The chain combines TRBV9 with TRBJ1-1; D perhaps matches TRBD1 (5 bases). V lost 4 bases and J 3 bases, leaving 16 bases between the germline ends. The germline V gene encodes CDR1 SGDLS and CDR2 YYNGEE. The CDR3 spans 15 residues. CDR3 in amino acids: CASSPGSGDDTEAFF. CDR3 sequence (DNA): TGTGCCAGCAGCCCTGGTTCGGGGGACGACACTGAAGCTTTCTTT.

This rearrangement joins TRBV11-3 to TRBJ2-3; D remains ambiguous. From germline, CDR1 is SGHNT and CDR2 YENEEA. Trimming left V 5 bases short and J 8 bases short, with 11 bases between. This CDR3 is 12 amino acids long. The CDR3 nucleotides read TGTGCCAGCAGCCCCCCTTCACTTACGCAGTATTTT. It yields the protein CASSPPSLTQYF.

The chain combines TRBV4-1 with TRBJ2-3; 7 bases are a match to TRBD2. After removal of 4 bases from V and 3 bases from J, the junction contained 4 bases not matched to a gene. CDR3 length equals 14 residues. Per germline, CDR1 MGHRA and CDR2 YSYEKL. The CDR3 protein is CASSPLGGTDTQYF. Written as DNA, the CDR3 is TGCGCCAGCAGCCCCCTGGGGGGGACAGATACGCAGTATTTT.

This rearrangement joins TRBV28 to TRBJ2-7; D gene unclear. The V and J ends lost 6 bases and 4 bases respectively, with 22 bases between them. CDR3 length: 16 amino acids. Looked up from germline, CDR1 is MDHEN and CDR2 is SYDVKM. CDR3 nucleotides: TGTGCCAGCAGCCCCCTGGGCTCTGCGAAAAAGTACGAGCAGTACTTC. This codes for CASSPLGSAKKYEQYF.